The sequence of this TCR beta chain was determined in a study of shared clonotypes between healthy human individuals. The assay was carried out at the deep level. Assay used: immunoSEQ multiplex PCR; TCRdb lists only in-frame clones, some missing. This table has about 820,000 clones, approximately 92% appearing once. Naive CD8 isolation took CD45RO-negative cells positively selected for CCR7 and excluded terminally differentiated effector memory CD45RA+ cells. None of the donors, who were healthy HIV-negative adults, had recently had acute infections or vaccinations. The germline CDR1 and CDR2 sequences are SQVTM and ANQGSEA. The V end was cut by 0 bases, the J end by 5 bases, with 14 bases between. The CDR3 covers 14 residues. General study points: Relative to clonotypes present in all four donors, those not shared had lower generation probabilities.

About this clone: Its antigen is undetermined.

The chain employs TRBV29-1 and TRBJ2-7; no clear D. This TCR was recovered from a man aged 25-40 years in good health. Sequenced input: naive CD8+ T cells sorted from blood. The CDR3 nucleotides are TGCAGCGTTGAAGATGGGGATCCGGGCCACGAGCAGTACTTC. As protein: CSVEDGDPGHEQYF.